In this sample, the clone carrying this T cell receptor beta chain turned up a few times. It was with a sample-barcoded 5' primer and a J-beta primer mix that a second PCR of roughly 7 to 12 cycles was run. TCRdb reprocessed the 5' RACE reads via MiXCR and lists one record per CDR3 protein. The sample has about 1.7 million distinct CDR3 sequences; about 30% are singletons. This sample is part of a study of blood T cells in healthy people across ages. The CDR3 consists of 17 residues. The gene calls are TRBV21-1 and TRBJ2-3; TRBD2 is the table's D call and was not checked against the DNA. TRBV21-1 is given as a pseudogene. The source of this sequence is a woman aged 25 to 39 in good health. Input material: blood. This chain's CDR3 is CASSKQGLVPHTDTQYF. CDR3 nucleotides: TGTGCCAGCAGCAAACAAGGACTAGTGCCCCACACAGATACGCAGTATTTT.